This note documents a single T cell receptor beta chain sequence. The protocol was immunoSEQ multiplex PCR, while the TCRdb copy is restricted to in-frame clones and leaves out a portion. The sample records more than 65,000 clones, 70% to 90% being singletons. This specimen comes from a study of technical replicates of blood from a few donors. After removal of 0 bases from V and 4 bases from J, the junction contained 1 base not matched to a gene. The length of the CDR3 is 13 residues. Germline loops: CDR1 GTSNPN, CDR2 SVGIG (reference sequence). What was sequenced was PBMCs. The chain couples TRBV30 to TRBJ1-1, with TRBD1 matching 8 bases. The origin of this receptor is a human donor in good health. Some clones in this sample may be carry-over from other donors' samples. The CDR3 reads CAWSVDRGTEAFF. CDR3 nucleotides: TGTGCCTGGAGTGTTGACAGGGGCACTGAAGCTTTCTTT.